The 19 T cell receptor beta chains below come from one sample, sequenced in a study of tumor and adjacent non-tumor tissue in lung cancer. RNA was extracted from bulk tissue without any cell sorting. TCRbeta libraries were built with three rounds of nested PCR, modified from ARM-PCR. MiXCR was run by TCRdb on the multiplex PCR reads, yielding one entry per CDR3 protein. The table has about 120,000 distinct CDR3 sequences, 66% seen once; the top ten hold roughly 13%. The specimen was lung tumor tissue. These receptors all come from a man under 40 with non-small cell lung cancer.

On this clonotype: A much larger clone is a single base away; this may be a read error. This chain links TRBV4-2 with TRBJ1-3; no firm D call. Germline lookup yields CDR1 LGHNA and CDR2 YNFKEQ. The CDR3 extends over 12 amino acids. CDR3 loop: CASGHTRNTIYF. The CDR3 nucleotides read TGTGCCAGCGGCCATACTCGGAACACCATATATTTT.

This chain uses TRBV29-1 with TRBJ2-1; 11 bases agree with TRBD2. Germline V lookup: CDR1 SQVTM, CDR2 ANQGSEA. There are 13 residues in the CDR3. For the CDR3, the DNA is TGCGGAGTGGGACTAGCGGTCTACAATGAGCAGTTCTTC. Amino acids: CGVGLAVYNEQFF.

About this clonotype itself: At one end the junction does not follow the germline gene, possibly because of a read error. The CDR3 DNA sequence: TGTGTCAGCTCACAGCCGAAAGCGGGAACTTACGAGCAGTACTTC. Its protein is CVSSQPKAGTYEQYF. The chain recombines TRBV18 with TRBJ2-7; 7 positions match TRBD2. Germline-derived CDR1 and CDR2 are KGHSH and LQKENI. This CDR3 is 15 amino acids long.

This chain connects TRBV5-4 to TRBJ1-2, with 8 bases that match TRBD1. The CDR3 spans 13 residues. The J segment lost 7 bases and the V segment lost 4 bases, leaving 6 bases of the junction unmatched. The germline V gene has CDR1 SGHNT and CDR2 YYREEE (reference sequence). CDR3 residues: CASSPPTGAGYTF. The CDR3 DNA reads TGTGCCAGCAGCCCCCCGACAGGGGCTGGCTACACCTTC.

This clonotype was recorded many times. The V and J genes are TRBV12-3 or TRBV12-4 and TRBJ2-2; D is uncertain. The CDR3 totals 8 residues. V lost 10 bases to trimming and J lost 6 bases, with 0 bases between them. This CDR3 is CATGELFF. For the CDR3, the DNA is TGTGCCACCGGGGAGCTGTTTTTT.

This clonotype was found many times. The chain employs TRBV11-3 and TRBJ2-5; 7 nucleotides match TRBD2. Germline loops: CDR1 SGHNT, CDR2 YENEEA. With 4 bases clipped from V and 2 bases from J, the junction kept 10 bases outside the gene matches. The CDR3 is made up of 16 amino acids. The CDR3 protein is CASSSPRGSEQETQYF. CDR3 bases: TGTGCCAGCAGCTCCCCGCGCGGGAGTGAGCAAGAGACCCAGTACTTC.

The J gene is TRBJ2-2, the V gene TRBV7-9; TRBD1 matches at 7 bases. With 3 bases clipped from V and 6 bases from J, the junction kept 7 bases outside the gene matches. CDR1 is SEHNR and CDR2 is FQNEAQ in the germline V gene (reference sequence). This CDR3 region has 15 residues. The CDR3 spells CASSFLTGDAGELFF. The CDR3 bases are TGTGCCAGCAGCTTTCTCACAGGGGACGCCGGGGAGCTGTTTTTT.

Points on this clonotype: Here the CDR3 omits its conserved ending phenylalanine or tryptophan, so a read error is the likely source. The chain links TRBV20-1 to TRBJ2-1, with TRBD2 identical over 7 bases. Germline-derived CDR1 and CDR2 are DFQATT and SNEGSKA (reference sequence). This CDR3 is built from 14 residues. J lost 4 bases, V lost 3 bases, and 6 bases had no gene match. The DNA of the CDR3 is TGCAGTGCTAGGGCGGGGGTCGGTTACAATGAGCAGTTCCTC. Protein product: CSARAGVGYNEQFL.

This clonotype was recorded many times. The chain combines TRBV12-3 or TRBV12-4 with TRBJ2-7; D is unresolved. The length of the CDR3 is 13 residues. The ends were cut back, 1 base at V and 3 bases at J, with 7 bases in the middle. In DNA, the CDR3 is TGTGCCAGCAGTTTAGGACACGGCTACGAGCAGTACTTC. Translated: CASSLGHGYEQYF.

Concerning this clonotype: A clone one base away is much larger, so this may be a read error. CDR3 coding DNA: TGTGCCATCAGTATGGGCCAGAGCTCTGGAAACACCATATATTTT. Residues: CAISMGQSSGNTIYF. The chain joins TRBV10-3 to TRBJ1-3; D call uncertain. The germline V gene encodes CDR1 ENHRY and CDR2 SYGVKD. The CDR3 loop spans 15 amino acids. With 5 bases removed from V and 0 bases from J, the gap between germline ends came to 11 bases.

CDR3 in DNA: TGTGCCAGAAGATTGACAGGGGGCGCAGGGGAGCTGTTTTTT. Protein: CARRLTGGAGELFF. The chain recombines TRBV11-2 with TRBJ2-2; 10 bases map to TRBD1. The CDR3 loop spans 14 amino acids. J lost 8 bases, V lost 9 bases, and 9 bases had no gene match. Germline V lookup: CDR1 SGHAT, CDR2 FQNNGV.

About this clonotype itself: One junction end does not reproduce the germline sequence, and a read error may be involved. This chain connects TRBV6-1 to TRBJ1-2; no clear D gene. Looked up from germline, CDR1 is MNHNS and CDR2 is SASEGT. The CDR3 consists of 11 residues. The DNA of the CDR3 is TGTGCCAGCGGTCGATTTGATGGCTTCACCTTC. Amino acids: CASGRFDGFTF.

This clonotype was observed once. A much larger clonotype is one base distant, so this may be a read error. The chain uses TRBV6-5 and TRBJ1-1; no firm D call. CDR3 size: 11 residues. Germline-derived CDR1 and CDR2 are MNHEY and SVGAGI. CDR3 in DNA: TGTGTCAGCACCTTTAACACTGAAGCTTTCTTT. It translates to CVSTFNTEAFF.

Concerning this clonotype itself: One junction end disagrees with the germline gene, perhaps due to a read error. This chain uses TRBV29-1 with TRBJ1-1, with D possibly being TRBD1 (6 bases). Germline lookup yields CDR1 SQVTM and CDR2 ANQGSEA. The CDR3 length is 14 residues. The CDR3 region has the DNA TGCAGCGTGCTGGGGGGGGCCTTGGGCACTGAAGCATTCTTT. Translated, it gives CSVLGGALGTEAFF.

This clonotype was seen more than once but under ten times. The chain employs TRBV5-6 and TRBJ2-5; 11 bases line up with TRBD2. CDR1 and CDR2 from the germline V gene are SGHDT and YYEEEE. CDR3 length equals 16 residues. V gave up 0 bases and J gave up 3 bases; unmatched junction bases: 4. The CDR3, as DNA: TGTGCCAGCAGCTTGGTTGGGGGACTAGCGGAAGAGACCCAGTACTTC. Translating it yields CASSLVGGLAEETQYF.

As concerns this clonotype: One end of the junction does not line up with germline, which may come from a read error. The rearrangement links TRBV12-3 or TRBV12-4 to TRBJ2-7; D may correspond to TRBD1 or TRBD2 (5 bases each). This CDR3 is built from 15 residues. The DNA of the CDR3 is TGTGCCAGCAATTTAAGAGGGACGGGCCCCTACGAGCAGTACTTC. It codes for CASNLRGTGPYEQYF.

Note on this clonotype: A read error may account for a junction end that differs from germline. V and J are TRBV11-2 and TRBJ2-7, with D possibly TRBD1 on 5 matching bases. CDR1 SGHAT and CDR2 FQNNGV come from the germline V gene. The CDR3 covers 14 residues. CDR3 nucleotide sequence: TGTGCCAGTAGCTTATTGGGGCAAGCCTACGAGCAGTACTTC. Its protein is CASSLLGQAYEQYF.

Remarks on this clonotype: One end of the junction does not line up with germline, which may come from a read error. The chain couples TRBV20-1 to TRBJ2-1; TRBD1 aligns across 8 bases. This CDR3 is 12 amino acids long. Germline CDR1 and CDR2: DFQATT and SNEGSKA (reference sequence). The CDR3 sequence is CSAKDRVNEQFF. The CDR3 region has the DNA TGTAGTGCCAAGGACAGGGTTAATGAGCAGTTCTTC.

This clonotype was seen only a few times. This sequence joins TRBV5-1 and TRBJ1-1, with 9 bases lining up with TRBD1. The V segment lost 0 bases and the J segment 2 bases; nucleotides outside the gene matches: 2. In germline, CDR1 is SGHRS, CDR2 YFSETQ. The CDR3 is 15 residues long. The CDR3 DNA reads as TGCGCCAGCAGCTTGGCGGGACAGGGAAACACTGAAGCTTTCTTT. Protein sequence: CASSLAGQGNTEAFF.